This TCR beta chain was recorded in a study of early T cells in non-severe SARS-CoV-2 infection. In germline, CDR1 is SNHLY, CDR2 FYNNEI. The CDR3 has 14 amino acids. Trimming removed 8 bases at V and 0 bases at J, with 11 bases between. MiXCR, applied by TCRdb to the 5' RACE reads, yields one record per CDR3 protein. Of 50,000 or so distinct CDR3 sequences listed, roughly 5.9% were seen once; the top ten hold about 5%. The sample was whole blood. The chain links TRBV2 to TRBJ2-1; a possible D gene is TRBD2 (6 bases). The clonotype comes from an adult who was a healthcare worker with PCR-confirmed SARS-CoV-2 infection or an uninfected control (not recorded which). Here the CDR3 DNA reads TGTGCCAGCCAACTAGCAAGCTCCTACAATGAGCAGTTCTTC. It encodes CASQLASSYNEQFF.